This section outlines one T cell receptor (beta chain) sequence together with its context. CDR1 MDHEN and CDR2 SYDVKM come from the germline V gene. V lost 6 bases, J lost 0 bases, and 6 bases stayed unmatched. CDR3 size: 16 residues. Around 2 micrograms of genomic DNA (from cryopreserved PBMCs) were used for TCR beta libraries. These data are taken from a study of cytotoxic CD8 clonotypes in ibrutinib-treated CLL. Background on the study: Partial responders around 24, complete 2; roughly 12 progressed and roughly 14 stayed in remission by median around 6 years.

Produced via immunoSEQ multiplex PCR; TCRdb's table is partial and in-frame only. The table records 100,000 to 150,000 clones, approximately 85% of them present only once. The source material was PBMCs, sampled after 24 months of ibrutinib treatment. The rearrangement links TRBV28 to TRBJ2-5; 11 bases match TRBD2. This receptor was taken from a human donor with chronic lymphocytic leukemia. The CDR3, as DNA: TGTGCCAGCAGCCGACTAGCGGGGTCGTACCAAGAGACCCAGTACTTC. This sequence encodes CASSRLAGSYQETQYF.